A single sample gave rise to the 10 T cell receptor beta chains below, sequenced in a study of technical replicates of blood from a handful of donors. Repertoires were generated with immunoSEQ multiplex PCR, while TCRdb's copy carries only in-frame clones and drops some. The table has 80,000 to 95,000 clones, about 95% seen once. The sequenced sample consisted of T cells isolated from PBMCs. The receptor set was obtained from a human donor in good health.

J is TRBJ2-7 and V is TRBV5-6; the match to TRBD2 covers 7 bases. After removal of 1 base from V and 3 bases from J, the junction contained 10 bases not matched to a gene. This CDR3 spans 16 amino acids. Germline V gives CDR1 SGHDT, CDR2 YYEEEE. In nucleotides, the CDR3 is TGTGCCAGCAGCTTGCTCTTGGGACTAATAAACTACGAGCAGTACTTC. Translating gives CASSLLLGLINYEQYF.

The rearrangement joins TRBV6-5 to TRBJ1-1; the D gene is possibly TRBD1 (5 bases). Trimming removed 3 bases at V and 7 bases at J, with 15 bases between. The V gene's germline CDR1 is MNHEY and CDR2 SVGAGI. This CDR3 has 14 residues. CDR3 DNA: TGTGCCAGCAGTTATTCGGGGGAGGGAGTTGAAGCTTTCTTT. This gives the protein CASSYSGEGVEAFF.

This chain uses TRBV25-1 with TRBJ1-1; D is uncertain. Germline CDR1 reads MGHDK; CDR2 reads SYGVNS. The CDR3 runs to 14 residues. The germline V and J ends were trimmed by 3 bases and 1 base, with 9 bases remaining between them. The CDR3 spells CASSDIQQNTEAFF. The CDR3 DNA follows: TGTGCCAGCAGTGACATACAGCAGAACACTGAAGCTTTCTTT.

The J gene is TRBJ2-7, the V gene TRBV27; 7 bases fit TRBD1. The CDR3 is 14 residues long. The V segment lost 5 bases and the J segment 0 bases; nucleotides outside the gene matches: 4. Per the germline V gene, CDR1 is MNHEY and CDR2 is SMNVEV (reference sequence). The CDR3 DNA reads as TGTGCCAGCAGTCACGGACAGGACTCCTACGAGCAGTACTTC. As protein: CASSHGQDSYEQYF.

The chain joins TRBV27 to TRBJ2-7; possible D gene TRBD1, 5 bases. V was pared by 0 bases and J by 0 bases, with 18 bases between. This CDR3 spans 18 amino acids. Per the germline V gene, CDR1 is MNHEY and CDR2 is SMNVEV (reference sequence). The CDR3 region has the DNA TGTGCCAGCAGTTTATCGCGATCTCCAGGGAACTACTCCTACGAGCAGTACTTC. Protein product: CASSLSRSPGNYSYEQYF.

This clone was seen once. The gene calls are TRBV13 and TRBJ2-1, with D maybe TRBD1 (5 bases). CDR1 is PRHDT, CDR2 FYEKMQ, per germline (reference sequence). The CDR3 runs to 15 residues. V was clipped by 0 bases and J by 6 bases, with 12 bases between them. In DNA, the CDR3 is TGTGCCAGCAGCTTAGGTCCAGGGAAACTCAATGAGCAGTTCTTC. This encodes CASSLGPGKLNEQFF.

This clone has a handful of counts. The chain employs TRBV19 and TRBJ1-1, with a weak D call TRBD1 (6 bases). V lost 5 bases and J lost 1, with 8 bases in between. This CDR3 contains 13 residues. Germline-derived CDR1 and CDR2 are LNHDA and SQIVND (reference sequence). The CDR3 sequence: CASSWTENTEAFF. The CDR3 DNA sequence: TGTGCCAGTAGTTGGACAGAGAACACTGAAGCTTTCTTT.

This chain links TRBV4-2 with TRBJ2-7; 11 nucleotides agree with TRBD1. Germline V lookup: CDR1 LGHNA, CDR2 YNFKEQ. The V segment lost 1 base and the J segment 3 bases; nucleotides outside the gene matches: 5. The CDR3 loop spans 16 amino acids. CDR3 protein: CASSQVPGQGDYEQYF. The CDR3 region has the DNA TGTGCCAGCAGCCAAGTTCCGGGACAGGGGGACTACGAGCAGTACTTC.

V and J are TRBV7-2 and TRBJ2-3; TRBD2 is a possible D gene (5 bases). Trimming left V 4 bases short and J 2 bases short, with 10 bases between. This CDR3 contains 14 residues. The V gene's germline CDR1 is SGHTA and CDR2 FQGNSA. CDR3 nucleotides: TGTGCCAGCAGCTCAACGCTAGCCACAGATACGCAGTATTTT. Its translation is CASSSTLATDTQYF.

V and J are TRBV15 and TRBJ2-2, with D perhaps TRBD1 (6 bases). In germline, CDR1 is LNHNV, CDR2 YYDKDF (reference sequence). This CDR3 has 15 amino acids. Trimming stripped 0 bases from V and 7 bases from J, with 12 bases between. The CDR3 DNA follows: TGTGCCACCAGCAGAGAGGCACAGGGAATCGGGGAGCTGTTTTTT. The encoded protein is CATSREAQGIGELFF.